This entry is about one T cell receptor (beta chain). The CDR3 has 21 residues. The V gene's germline CDR1 is SGHVS and CDR2 FNYEAQ. Trimming took 4 bases from V and 4 from J; bases not matched to a gene: 16. Construction of the TCRbeta library involved unique molecular identifiers. TCRdb redid the calling of the PCR reads with MiXCR, one entry per CDR3 protein. The repertoire holds roughly 300,000 distinct CDR3 sequences, with around a tenth as singletons. The entry originates in a study of T-cell reconstitution after alpha-beta-depleted transplantation in children. This chain connects TRBV7-6 to TRBJ2-6, with 13 bases identical to TRBD2. The specimen comprised PBMCs from the stem cell graft donor, sampled from the stem cell graft. The source is a human donor who donated a stem cell graft to a child with acute lymphoblastic leukemia. The CDR3 bases are TGTGCCAGCAGCTCACGACTAGCGGGAGGAGGGGGCGCTCTGGGGGCCAACGTCCTGACTTTC. Translation gives CASSSRLAGGGGALGANVLTF.